The rows below give T cell receptor beta chains drawn from one sample of a study of T cells after yellow fever vaccination. One entry per CDR3 protein, called by TCRdb with MiXCR from the 5' RACE reads. This sample carries 60,000 or so distinct CDR3 sequences, roughly 7.4% of them seen once, and the ten largest clones take 30% to 40%. The sequenced sample was CD8+ T cells sorted from PBMCs, obtained on the day of the first yellow fever vaccination. Every receptor here comes from a man younger than 35 who received the YFV17D yellow fever vaccine. The CDR3 runs from the conserved cysteine through the conserved F or W. D genes are given only for firm matches. Clone size is stated in some rows and not others, as once, few, many or a class when expanded.

clone_size: .
j_call: TRBJ1-5
d_call: .
v_call: TRBV6-5
cdr3_aa: CASSYWGVGGNQPQHF
cdr3_nt: TGTGCCAGCAGTTACTGGGGGGTAGGTGGCAATCAGCCCCAGCATTTT

clone_size: .
j_call: TRBJ2-1
d_call: .
v_call: TRBV30
cdr3_aa: CAWSPGYEQFF
cdr3_nt: TGTGCCTGGAGTCCGGGATATGAGCAGTTCTTC

clone_size: many
j_call: TRBJ2-3
d_call: .
v_call: TRBV7-2
cdr3_aa: CASSLAPGHWMSDTQYF
cdr3_nt: TGTGCCAGCAGCTTGGCCCCGGGACATTGGATGTCCGATACGCAGTATTTT

clone_size: many
j_call: TRBJ2-1
d_call: .
v_call: TRBV9
cdr3_aa: CASSAGGGHNEQFF
cdr3_nt: TGTGCCAGCAGCGCGGGCGGGGGCCACAATGAGCAGTTCTTC

clone_size: .
j_call: TRBJ2-1
d_call: .
v_call: TRBV30
cdr3_aa: CAGPGGAGEQFF
cdr3_nt: TGTGCCGGCCCCGGGGGCGCCGGTGAGCAGTTCTTC

clone_size: .
j_call: TRBJ2-1
d_call: .
v_call: TRBV11-2
cdr3_aa: CASSNGEQFF
cdr3_nt: TGTGCCAGCAGTAACGGGGAGCAGTTCTTC

clone_size: few
j_call: TRBJ1-1
d_call: TRBD1
v_call: TRBV12-3/TRBV12-4
cdr3_aa: CASSPGTANTEAFF
cdr3_nt: TGTGCCAGCAGCCCCGGGACAGCCAACACTGAAGCTTTCTTT

clone_size: few
j_call: TRBJ2-3
d_call: .
v_call: TRBV7-2
cdr3_aa: CASSLVGGPKATQYF
cdr3_nt: TGTGCCAGCAGCTTAGTAGGGGGGCCCAAGGCTACGCAGTATTTT

clone_size: many
j_call: TRBJ1-2
d_call: TRBD1
v_call: TRBV12-3/TRBV12-4
cdr3_aa: CASSSYRGLNGYTF
cdr3_nt: TGTGCCAGCAGTTCCTACAGGGGGCTGAATGGCTACACCTTC

clone_size: .
j_call: TRBJ2-7
d_call: .
v_call: TRBV6-5
cdr3_aa: CASSYMGSKSYEQYF
cdr3_nt: TGTGCCAGCAGTTACATGGGCAGTAAGTCCTACGAGCAGTACTTC

clone_size: many
j_call: TRBJ1-1
d_call: .
v_call: TRBV11-3
cdr3_aa: CASSSRTGPDTEAFF
cdr3_nt: TGTGCCAGCAGCTCGCGGACCGGGCCGGACACTGAAGCTTTCTTT

clone_size: many
j_call: TRBJ2-1
d_call: .
v_call: TRBV9
cdr3_aa: CASSVKGSYNEQFF
cdr3_nt: TGTGCCAGCAGCGTAAAAGGTTCCTACAATGAGCAGTTCTTC

clone_size: few
j_call: TRBJ2-3
d_call: TRBD1
v_call: TRBV15
cdr3_aa: CATSFGTGSTDTQYF
cdr3_nt: TGTGCCACCAGCTTTGGGACAGGGAGCACAGATACGCAGTATTTT

clone_size: many
j_call: TRBJ2-3
d_call: .
v_call: TRBV6-5
cdr3_aa: CASSYAPGGGTQYF
cdr3_nt: TGTGCCAGCAGTTACGCCCCAGGGGGAGGTACGCAGTATTTT

clone_size: .
j_call: TRBJ2-3
d_call: .
v_call: TRBV7-9
cdr3_aa: CASYSTLGRGLTDTQYF
cdr3_nt: TGTGCCAGCTACTCAACTTTAGGAAGGGGACTCACAGATACGCAGTATTTT

clone_size: many
j_call: TRBJ2-4
d_call: .
v_call: TRBV19
cdr3_aa: CASSIVGLENIQYF
cdr3_nt: TGTGCCAGTAGTATAGTGGGGCTTGAAAACATTCAGTACTTC

clone_size: few
j_call: TRBJ2-1
d_call: TRBD1
v_call: TRBV7-9
cdr3_aa: CASSTSGTGGPLEQFF
cdr3_nt: TGTGCCAGCAGCACATCCGGGACAGGGGGCCCCCTTGAGCAGTTCTTC

clone_size: many
j_call: TRBJ2-7
d_call: TRBD1
v_call: TRBV5-1
cdr3_aa: CASSPGTGVDEQYF
cdr3_nt: TGCGCCAGCAGCCCCGGGACAGGAGTCGACGAGCAGTACTTC

clone_size: few
j_call: TRBJ2-1
d_call: .
v_call: TRBV6-5
cdr3_aa: CASSYSDSLLYEQFF
cdr3_nt: TGTGCCAGCAGTTACTCGGACAGTCTTCTTTATGAGCAGTTCTTC

clone_size: many
j_call: TRBJ2-2
d_call: TRBD1
v_call: TRBV15
cdr3_aa: CATSSGQAATGELFF
cdr3_nt: TGTGCCACCAGCAGCGGACAGGCGGCCACCGGGGAGCTGTTTTTT

clone_size: few
j_call: TRBJ2-1
d_call: .
v_call: TRBV4-3
cdr3_aa: CASSPWRFNEQFF
cdr3_nt: TGCGCCAGCAGCCCTTGGAGGTTTAATGAGCAGTTCTTC

clone_size: .
j_call: TRBJ1-1
d_call: .
v_call: TRBV6-5
cdr3_aa: CASSYSSQMNTEAFF
cdr3_nt: TGTGCCAGCAGTTACTCCAGTCAGATGAACACTGAAGCTTTCTTT

clone_size: .
j_call: TRBJ1-5
d_call: .
v_call: TRBV12-3/TRBV12-4
cdr3_aa: CASRARANQPQHF
cdr3_nt: TGTGCCAGCAGAGCGCGGGCCAATCAGCCCCAGCATTTT

clone_size: many
j_call: TRBJ2-1
d_call: .
v_call: TRBV7-9
cdr3_aa: CASSPPRYNEQFF
cdr3_nt: TGTGCCAGCAGCCCCCCCAGATACAATGAGCAGTTCTTC

clone_size: .
j_call: TRBJ1-1
d_call: .
v_call: TRBV10-3
cdr3_aa: CAIRIGAEAFF
cdr3_nt: TGTGCCATCAGAATAGGGGCTGAAGCTTTCTTT

clone_size: few
j_call: TRBJ1-1
d_call: .
v_call: TRBV28
cdr3_aa: CASSQTTEAFF
cdr3_nt: TGTGCCAGCAGTCAGACCACTGAAGCTTTCTTT

clone_size: few
j_call: TRBJ1-2
d_call: .
v_call: TRBV12-3/TRBV12-4
cdr3_aa: CASSLGLFSSQNYGYTF
cdr3_nt: TGTGCCAGCAGTTTAGGACTTTTCTCCTCCCAGAACTATGGCTACACCTTC

clone_size: many
j_call: TRBJ2-3
d_call: .
v_call: TRBV6-5
cdr3_aa: CASSYGRPTDTQYF
cdr3_nt: TGTGCCAGCAGTTACGGGCGGCCCACAGATACGCAGTATTTT

clone_size: .
j_call: TRBJ1-3
d_call: .
v_call: TRBV12-3/TRBV12-4
cdr3_aa: CASITLLGNTIYF
cdr3_nt: TGTGCCAGCATCACGCTTCTTGGAAACACCATATATTTT

clone_size: many
j_call: TRBJ1-5
d_call: .
v_call: TRBV4-1
cdr3_aa: CASSLRDLSNQPQHF
cdr3_nt: TGCGCCAGCAGCCTCCGGGACCTCAGCAATCAGCCCCAGCATTTT

clone_size: .
j_call: TRBJ2-7
d_call: .
v_call: TRBV6-1
cdr3_aa: CASSRGLSYEQYF
cdr3_nt: TGTGCCAGCAGTCGAGGGCTTTCCTACGAGCAGTACTTC

clone_size: many
j_call: TRBJ2-3
d_call: TRBD1
v_call: TRBV3-1
cdr3_aa: CASSQEGTGFSDTQYF
cdr3_nt: TGTGCCAGCAGCCAAGAGGGGACAGGGTTTTCAGATACGCAGTATTTT

clone_size: many
j_call: TRBJ2-5
d_call: .
v_call: TRBV13
cdr3_aa: CASSLGAGAGETQYF
cdr3_nt: TGTGCCAGCAGCTTAGGTGCGGGGGCAGGAGAGACCCAGTACTTC

clone_size: many
j_call: TRBJ2-6
d_call: .
v_call: TRBV12-3/TRBV12-4
cdr3_aa: CASSPYSGANVLTF
cdr3_nt: TGTGCCAGCAGTCCTTACTCTGGGGCCAACGTCCTGACTTTC

clone_size: .
j_call: TRBJ2-1
d_call: .
v_call: TRBV5-4
cdr3_aa: CASSHGPSGDEQFF
cdr3_nt: TGTGCCAGCAGTCATGGGCCTAGTGGAGATGAGCAGTTCTTC

clone_size: .
j_call: TRBJ2-5
d_call: .
v_call: TRBV29-1
cdr3_aa: CSVEVARRPQETQYF
cdr3_nt: TGCAGCGTTGAGGTCGCACGGCGCCCGCAAGAGACCCAGTACTTC

clone_size: few
j_call: TRBJ2-4
d_call: .
v_call: TRBV7-9
cdr3_aa: CASSPVGGRNIQYF
cdr3_nt: TGTGCCAGCAGCCCAGTCGGGGGGCGAAACATTCAGTACTTC

clone_size: many
j_call: TRBJ2-2
d_call: .
v_call: TRBV3-1
cdr3_aa: CASSQDLTGELFF
cdr3_nt: TGTGCCAGCAGCCAGGACCTCACCGGGGAGCTGTTTTTT

clone_size: many
j_call: TRBJ2-1
d_call: .
v_call: TRBV12-3/TRBV12-4
cdr3_aa: CASSLVGSPANEQFF
cdr3_nt: TGTGCCAGCAGTTTAGTGGGCTCCCCTGCGAATGAGCAGTTCTTC

clone_size: .
j_call: TRBJ1-1
d_call: TRBD1
v_call: TRBV29-1
cdr3_aa: CSVLTGVNTEAFF
cdr3_nt: TGCAGCGTTCTGACAGGGGTGAACACTGAAGCTTTCTTT

clone_size: many
j_call: TRBJ1-6
d_call: TRBD1
v_call: TRBV6-4
cdr3_aa: CASSDGTETSPLHF
cdr3_nt: TGTGCCAGCAGTGACGGGACAGAGACTTCACCCCTCCACTTT

clone_size: many
j_call: TRBJ1-1
d_call: .
v_call: TRBV6-6
cdr3_aa: CASSLNMNTEAFF
cdr3_nt: TGTGCCAGCAGCCTTAATATGAACACTGAAGCTTTCTTT

clone_size: many
j_call: TRBJ2-5
d_call: TRBD2
v_call: TRBV27
cdr3_aa: CASRTYSGGARETQYF
cdr3_nt: TGTGCCAGCAGGACCTATAGCGGGGGGGCCCGGGAGACCCAGTACTTC

clone_size: few
j_call: TRBJ1-1
d_call: .
v_call: TRBV7-2
cdr3_aa: CASSLARRGNTEAFF
cdr3_nt: TGTGCCAGCAGCTTAGCGCGTCGGGGGAACACTGAAGCTTTCTTT

clone_size: .
j_call: TRBJ1-5
d_call: TRBD1
v_call: TRBV27
cdr3_aa: CASSPLTGHSNQPQHF
cdr3_nt: TGTGCCAGCAGTCCCCTGACAGGGCATAGCAATCAGCCCCAGCATTTT

clone_size: few
j_call: TRBJ1-5
d_call: TRBD1
v_call: TRBV4-3
cdr3_aa: CASSRVQGYNQPQHF
cdr3_nt: TGCGCCAGCAGCCGAGTACAGGGGTACAATCAGCCCCAGCATTTT

clone_size: many
j_call: TRBJ2-2
d_call: TRBD1
v_call: TRBV5-5
cdr3_aa: CASSSPDRESTGELFF
cdr3_nt: TGTGCCAGCAGCTCCCCGGACAGGGAGAGCACCGGGGAGCTGTTTTTT

clone_size: many
j_call: TRBJ2-5
d_call: .
v_call: TRBV7-9
cdr3_aa: CASSSQTDARETQYF
cdr3_nt: TGTGCCAGCAGCTCCCAGACAGACGCAAGGGAGACCCAGTACTTC

clone_size: many
j_call: TRBJ2-4
d_call: .
v_call: TRBV4-1
cdr3_aa: CASSQGTGAAKNIQYF
cdr3_nt: TGCGCCAGCAGCCAAGGGACGGGGGCAGCCAAAAACATTCAGTACTTC

clone_size: few
j_call: TRBJ2-7
d_call: .
v_call: TRBV6-1
cdr3_aa: CASSVRVHSYEQYF
cdr3_nt: TGTGCCAGCTCTGTCCGGGTCCACTCCTACGAGCAGTACTTC